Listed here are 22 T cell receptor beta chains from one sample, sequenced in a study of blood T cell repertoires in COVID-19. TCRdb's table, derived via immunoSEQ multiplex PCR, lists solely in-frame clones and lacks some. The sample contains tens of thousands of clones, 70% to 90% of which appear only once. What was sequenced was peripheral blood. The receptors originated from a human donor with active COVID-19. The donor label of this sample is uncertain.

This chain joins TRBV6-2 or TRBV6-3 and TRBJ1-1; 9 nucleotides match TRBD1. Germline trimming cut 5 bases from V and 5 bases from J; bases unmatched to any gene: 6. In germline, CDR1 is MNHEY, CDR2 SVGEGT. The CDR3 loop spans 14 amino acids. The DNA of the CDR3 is TGTGCCAGCAGTAGGACAGGGGAGAGTACTGAAGCTTTCTTT. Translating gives CASSRTGESTEAFF.

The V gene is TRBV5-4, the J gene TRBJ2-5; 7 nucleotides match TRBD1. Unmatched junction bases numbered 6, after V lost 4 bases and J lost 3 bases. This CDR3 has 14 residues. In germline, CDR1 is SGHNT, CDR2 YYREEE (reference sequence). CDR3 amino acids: CASSQKQGEETQYF. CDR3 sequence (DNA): TGTGCCAGCAGCCAAAAGCAGGGGGAAGAGACCCAGTACTTC.

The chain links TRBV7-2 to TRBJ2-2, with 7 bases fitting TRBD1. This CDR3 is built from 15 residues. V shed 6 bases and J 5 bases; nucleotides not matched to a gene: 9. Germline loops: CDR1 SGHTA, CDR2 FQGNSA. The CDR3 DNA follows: TGTGCCAGCAGATTACCGGGACAGCGTACCGGGGAGCTGTTTTTT. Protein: CASRLPGQRTGELFF.

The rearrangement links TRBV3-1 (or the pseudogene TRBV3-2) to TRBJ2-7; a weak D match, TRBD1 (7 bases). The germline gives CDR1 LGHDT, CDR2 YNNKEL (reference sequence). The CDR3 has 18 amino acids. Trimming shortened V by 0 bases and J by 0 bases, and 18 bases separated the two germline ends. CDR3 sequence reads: CASSQDRLGDSTSYEQYF. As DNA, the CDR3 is TGTGCCAGCAGCCAAGATCGACTAGGGGACAGTACCTCCTACGAGCAGTACTTC.

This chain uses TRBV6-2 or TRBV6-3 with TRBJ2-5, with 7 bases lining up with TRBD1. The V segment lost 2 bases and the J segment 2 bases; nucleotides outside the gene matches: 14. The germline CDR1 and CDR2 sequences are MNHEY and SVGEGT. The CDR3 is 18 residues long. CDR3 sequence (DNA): TGTGCCAGCAGTTACCGGAGACAGGGCACCGTCCATCAAGAGACCCAGTACTTC. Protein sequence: CASSYRRQGTVHQETQYF.

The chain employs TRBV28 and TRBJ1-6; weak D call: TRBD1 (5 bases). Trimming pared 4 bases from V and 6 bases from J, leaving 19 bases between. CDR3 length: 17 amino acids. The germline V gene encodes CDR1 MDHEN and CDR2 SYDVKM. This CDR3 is CASSSQNRPIRNSPLHF. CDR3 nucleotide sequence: TGTGCCAGCAGTTCCCAAAACAGGCCAATACGTAATTCACCCCTCCACTTT.

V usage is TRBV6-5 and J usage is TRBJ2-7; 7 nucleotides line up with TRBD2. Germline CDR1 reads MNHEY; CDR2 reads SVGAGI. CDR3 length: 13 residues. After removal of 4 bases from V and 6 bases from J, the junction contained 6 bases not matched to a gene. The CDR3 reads CASSWAGTTEQYF. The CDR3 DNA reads TGTGCCAGCAGTTGGGCGGGGACTACCGAGCAGTACTTC.

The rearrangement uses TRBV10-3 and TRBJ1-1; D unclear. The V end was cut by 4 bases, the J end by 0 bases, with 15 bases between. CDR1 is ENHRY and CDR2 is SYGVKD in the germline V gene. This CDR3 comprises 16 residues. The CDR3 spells CAISARGDLMNTEAFF. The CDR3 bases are TGTGCCATCAGTGCTCGGGGAGATCTCATGAACACTGAAGCTTTCTTT.

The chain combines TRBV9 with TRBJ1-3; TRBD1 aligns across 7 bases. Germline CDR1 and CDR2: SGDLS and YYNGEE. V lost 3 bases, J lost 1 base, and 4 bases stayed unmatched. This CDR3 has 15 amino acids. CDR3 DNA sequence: TGTGCCAGCAGCGAGCAGGGGGGTTCTGGAAACACCATATATTTT. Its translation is CASSEQGGSGNTIYF. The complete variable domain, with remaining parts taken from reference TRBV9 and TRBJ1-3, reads DSGVTQTPKHLITATGQRVTLRCSPRSGDLSVYWYQQSLDQGLQFLIQYYNGEERAKGNILERFSAQQFPDLHSELNLSSLELGDSALYFCASSEQGGSGNTIYFGEGSWLTVV.

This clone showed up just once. The CDR3 spells CASSPTSQMNTEAFF. The CDR3, as DNA: TGTGCCAGCTCACCGACTAGCCAGATGAACACTGAAGCTTTCTTT. The chain combines TRBV18 with TRBJ1-1; D unclear. CDR3 length equals 15 residues. CDR1 and CDR2 (germline): KGHSH, LQKENI. The germline V and J ends were trimmed by 3 bases and 0 bases, with 11 bases remaining between them.

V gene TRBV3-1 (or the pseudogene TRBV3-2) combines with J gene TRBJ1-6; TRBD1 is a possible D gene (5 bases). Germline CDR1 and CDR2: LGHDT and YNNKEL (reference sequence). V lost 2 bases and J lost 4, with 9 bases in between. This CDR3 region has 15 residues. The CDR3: CASSQRGGYNSPLHF. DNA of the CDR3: TGTGCCAGCAGCCAAAGGGGCGGATATAATTCACCCCTCCACTTT.

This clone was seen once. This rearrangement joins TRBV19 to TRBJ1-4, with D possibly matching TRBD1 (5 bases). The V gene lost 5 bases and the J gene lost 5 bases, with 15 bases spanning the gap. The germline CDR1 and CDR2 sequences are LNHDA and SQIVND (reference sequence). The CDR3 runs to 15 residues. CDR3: CASSSRQLGNEKLFF. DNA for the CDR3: TGTGCCAGTAGTTCCCGACAGTTGGGGAATGAAAAACTGTTTTTT.

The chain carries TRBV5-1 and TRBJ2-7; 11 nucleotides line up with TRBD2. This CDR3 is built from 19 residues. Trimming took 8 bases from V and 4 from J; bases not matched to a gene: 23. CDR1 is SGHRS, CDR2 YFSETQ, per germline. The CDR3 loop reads CARKIPGQGTSGSVYEQYF. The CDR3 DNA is TGCGCCAGGAAGATTCCGGGACAGGGAACTAGCGGGAGTGTATACGAGCAGTACTTC. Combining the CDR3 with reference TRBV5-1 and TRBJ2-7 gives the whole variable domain KAGVTQTPRYLIKTRGQQVTLSCSPISGHRSVSWYQQTPGQGLQFLFEYFSETQRNKGNFPGRFSGRQFSNSRSEMNVSTLELGDSALYLCARKIPGQGTSGSVYEQYFGPGTRLTVT.

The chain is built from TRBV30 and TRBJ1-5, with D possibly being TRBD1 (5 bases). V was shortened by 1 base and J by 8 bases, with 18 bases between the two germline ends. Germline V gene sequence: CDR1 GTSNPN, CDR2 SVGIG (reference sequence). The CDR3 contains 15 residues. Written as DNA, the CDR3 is TGTGCCTGGAGTGCCCCCGGCTTTGGGGGGGAGCCCCAGCATTTT. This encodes CAWSAPGFGGEPQHF.

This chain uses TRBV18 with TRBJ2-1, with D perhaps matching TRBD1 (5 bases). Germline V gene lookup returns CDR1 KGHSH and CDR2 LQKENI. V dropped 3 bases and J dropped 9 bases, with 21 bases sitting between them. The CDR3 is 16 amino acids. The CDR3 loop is CASSPLRAGTGAEQFF. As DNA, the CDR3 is TGTGCCAGCTCACCGCTTAGGGCTGGAACAGGAGCTGAGCAGTTCTTC.

The DNA for the CDR3 is TGTGCCACCCGGGGGGGTCCGAACACTGAAGCTTTCTTT. Its protein is CATRGGPNTEAFF. This chain links TRBV24-1 with TRBJ1-1; maybe TRBD1 (5 bases). In germline, CDR1 is KGHDR, CDR2 SFDVKD. The germline V and J ends were trimmed by 9 bases and 1 base, with 11 bases remaining between them. The CDR3 is 13 residues long.

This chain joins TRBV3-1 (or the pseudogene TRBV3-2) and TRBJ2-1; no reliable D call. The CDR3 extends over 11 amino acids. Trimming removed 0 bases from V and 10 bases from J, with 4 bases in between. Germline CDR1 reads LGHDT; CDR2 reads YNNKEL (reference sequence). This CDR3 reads CASSQDYEQFF. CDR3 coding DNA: TGTGCCAGCAGCCAAGACTACGAGCAGTTCTTC.

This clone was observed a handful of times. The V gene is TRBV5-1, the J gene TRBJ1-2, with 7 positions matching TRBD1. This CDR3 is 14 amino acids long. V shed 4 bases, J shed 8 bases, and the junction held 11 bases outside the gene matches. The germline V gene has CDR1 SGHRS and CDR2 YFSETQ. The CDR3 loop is CASSPLQGSGGYTF. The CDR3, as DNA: TGCGCCAGCAGCCCCTTACAGGGGTCTGGCGGCTACACCTTC.

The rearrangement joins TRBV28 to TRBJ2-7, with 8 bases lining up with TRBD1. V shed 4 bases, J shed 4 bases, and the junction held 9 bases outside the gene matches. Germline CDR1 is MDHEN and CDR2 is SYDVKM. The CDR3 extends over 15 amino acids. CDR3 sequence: CASSSLTGVPYEQYF. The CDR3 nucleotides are TGTGCCAGCAGTTCCCTGACAGGGGTCCCGTACGAGCAGTACTTC.

CDR3 in amino acids: CASSEPMTGGGGELFF. The CDR3 nucleotides read TGTGCCAGCAGTGAACCCATGACAGGGGGCGGCGGGGAGCTGTTTTTT. The V call is TRBV25-1, the J call TRBJ2-2, with 10 bases that match TRBD1. This CDR3 is 16 amino acids long. The V segment lost 2 bases and the J segment 7 bases; nucleotides outside the gene matches: 7. The germline V gene has CDR1 MGHDK and CDR2 SYGVNS.

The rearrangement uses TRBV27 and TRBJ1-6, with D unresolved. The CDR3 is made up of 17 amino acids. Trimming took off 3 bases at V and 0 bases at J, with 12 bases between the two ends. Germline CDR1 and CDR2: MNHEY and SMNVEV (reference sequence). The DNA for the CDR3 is TGTGCCAGCAGTTTGGGCCGCGGGAGCTCCTATAATTCACCCCTCCACTTT. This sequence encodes CASSLGRGSSYNSPLHF.

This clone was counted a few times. CDR3 sequence: CASSPGVANSPLHF. The CDR3 DNA sequence: TGTGCCAGCAGTCCAGGGGTTGCTAATTCACCCCTCCACTTT. The genes are TRBV6-2 or TRBV6-3 and TRBJ1-6; D may be TRBD1 (6 bases). Trimming removed 5 bases from V and 6 bases from J, with 11 bases in between. This CDR3 is 14 amino acids long. Germline values: CDR1 MNHEY, CDR2 SVGEGT.